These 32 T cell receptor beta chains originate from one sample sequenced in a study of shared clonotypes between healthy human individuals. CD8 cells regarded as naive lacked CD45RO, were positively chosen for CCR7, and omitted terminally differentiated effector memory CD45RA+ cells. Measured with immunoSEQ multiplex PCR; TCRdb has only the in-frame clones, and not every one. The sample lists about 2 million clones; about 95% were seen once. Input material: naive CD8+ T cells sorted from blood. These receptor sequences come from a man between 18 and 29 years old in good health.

CDR3 DNA: TGTGCCAGCAGCATGGCGGGGCCCACTGAAGCTTTCTTT. Residues: CASSMAGPTEAFF. The V call is TRBV6-5, the J call TRBJ1-1; tentatively, D is TRBD1 (5 bases). Per germline, CDR1 MNHEY and CDR2 SVGAGI. Trimming shortened V by 6 bases and J by 4 bases, and 12 bases separated the two germline ends. CDR3 length: 13 amino acids.

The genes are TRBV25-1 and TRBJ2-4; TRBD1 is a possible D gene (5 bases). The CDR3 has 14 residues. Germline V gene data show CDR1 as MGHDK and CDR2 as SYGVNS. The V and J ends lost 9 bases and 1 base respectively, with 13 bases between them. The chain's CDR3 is CARPGFRAKNIQYF. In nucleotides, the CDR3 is TGTGCCAGACCAGGGTTTAGGGCCAAAAACATTCAGTACTTC. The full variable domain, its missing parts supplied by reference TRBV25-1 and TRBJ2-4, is EADIYQTPRYLVIGTGKKITLECSQTMGHDKMYWYQQDPGMELHLIHYSYGVNSTEKGDLSSESTVSRIRTEHFPLTLESARPSHTSQYLCARPGFRAKNIQYFGAGTRLSVL.

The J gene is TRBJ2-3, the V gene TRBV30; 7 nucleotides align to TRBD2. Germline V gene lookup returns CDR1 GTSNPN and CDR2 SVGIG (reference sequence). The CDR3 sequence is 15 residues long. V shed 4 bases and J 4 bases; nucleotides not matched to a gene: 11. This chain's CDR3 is CAWTRFAGDADTQYF. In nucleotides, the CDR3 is TGTGCCTGGACCCGCTTTGCGGGAGACGCAGATACGCAGTATTTT.

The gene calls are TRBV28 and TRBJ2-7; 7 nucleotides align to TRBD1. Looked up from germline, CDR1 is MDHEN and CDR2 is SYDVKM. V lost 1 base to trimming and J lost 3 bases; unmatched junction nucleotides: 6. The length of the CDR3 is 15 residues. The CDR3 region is CASSLLHQGVYEQYF. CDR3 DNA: TGTGCCAGCAGTTTATTGCACCAGGGGGTCTACGAGCAGTACTTC. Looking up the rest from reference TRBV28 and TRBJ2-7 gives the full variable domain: DVKVTQSSRYLVKRTGEKVFLECVQDMDHENMFWYRQDPGLGLRLIYFSYDVKMKEKGDIPEGYSVSREKKERFSLILESASTNQTSMYLCASSLLHQGVYEQYFGPGTRLTVT.

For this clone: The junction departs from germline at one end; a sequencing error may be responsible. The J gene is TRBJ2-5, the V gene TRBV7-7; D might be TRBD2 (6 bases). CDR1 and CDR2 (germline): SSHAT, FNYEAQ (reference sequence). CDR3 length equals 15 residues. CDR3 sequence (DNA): TGTGCTAGCAGCTTAGAGTGGAGGGTTGGAGAGACCCAGTACTTC. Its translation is CASSLEWRVGETQYF.

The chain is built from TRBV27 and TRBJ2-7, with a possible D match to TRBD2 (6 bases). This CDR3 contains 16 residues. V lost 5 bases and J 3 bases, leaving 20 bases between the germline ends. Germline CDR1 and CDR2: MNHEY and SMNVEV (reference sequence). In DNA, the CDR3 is TGTGCCAGCAGTCCCTCCACCGGAGGGATATACTACGAGCAGTACTTC. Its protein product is CASSPSTGGIYYEQYF.

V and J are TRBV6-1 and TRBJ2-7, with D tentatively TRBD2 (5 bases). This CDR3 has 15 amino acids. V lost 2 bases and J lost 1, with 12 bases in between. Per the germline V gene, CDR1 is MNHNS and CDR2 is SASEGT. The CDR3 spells CASSELGVSSYEQYF. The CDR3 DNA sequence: TGTGCCAGCAGTGAACTCGGGGTTTCTTCCTACGAGCAGTACTTC.

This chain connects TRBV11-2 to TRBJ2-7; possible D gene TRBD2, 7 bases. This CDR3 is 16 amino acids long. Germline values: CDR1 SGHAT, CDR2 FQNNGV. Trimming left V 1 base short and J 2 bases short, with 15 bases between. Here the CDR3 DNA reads TGTGCCAGCAGCTTAGTTGGGGGGGCGACAACCTACGAGCAGTACTTC. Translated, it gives CASSLVGGATTYEQYF. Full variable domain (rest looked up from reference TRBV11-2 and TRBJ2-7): EAGVAQSPRYKIIEKRQSVAFWCNPISGHATLYWYQQILGQGPKLLIQFQNNGVVDDSQLPKDRFSAERLKGVDSTLKIQPAKLEDSAVYLCASSLVGGATTYEQYFGPGTRLTVT.

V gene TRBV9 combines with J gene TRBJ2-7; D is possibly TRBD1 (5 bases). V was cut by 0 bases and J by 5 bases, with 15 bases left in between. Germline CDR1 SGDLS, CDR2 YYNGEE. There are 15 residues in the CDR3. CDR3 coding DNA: TGTGCCAGCAGCGTAGCAGGGCTCCCACAAGACGAGCAGTACTTC. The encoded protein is CASSVAGLPQDEQYF.

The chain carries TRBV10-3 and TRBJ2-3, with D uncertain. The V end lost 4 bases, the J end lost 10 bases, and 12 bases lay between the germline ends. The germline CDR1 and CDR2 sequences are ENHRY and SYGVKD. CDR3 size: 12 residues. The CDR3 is CAISGLDEPQYF. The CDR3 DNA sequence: TGTGCCATCAGTGGGCTTGACGAACCGCAGTATTTT.

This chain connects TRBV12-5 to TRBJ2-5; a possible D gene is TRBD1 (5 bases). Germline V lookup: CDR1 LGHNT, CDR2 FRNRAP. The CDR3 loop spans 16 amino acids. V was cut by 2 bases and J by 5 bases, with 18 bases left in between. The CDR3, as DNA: TGTGCTAGTGGTTTGAGGACAAGGAGCTCCTCTGAGACCCAGTACTTC. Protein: CASGLRTRSSSETQYF.

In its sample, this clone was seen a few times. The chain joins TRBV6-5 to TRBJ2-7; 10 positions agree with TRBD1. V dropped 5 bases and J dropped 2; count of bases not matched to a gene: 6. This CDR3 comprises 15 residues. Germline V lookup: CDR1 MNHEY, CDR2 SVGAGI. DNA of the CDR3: TGTGCCAGCAGTCCCGCCGGGACAGGGGCCTACGAGCAGTACTTC. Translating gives CASSPAGTGAYEQYF.

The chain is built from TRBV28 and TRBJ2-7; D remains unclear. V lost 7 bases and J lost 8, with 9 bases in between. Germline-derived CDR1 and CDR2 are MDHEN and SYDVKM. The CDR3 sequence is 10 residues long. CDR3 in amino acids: CASKAVKQYF. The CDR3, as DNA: TGTGCCAGCAAGGCGGTCAAGCAGTACTTC.

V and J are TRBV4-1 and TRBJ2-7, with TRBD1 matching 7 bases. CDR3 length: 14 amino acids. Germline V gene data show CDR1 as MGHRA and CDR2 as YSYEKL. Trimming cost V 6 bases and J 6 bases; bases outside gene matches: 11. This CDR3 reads CASSPRQGPAEQYF. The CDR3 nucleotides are TGCGCCAGCAGTCCTCGACAGGGCCCGGCCGAGCAGTACTTC.

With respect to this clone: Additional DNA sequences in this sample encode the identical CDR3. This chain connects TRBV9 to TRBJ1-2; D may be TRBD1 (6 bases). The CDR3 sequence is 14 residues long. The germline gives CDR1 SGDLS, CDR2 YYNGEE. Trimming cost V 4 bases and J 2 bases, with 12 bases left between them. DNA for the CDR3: TGTGCCAGCAGCCTGACAGGAGGCAACTATGGCTACACCTTC. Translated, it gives CASSLTGGNYGYTF. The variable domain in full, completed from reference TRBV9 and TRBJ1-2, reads DSGVTQTPKHLITATGQRVTLRCSPRSGDLSVYWYQQSLDQGLQFLIQYYNGEERAKGNILERFSAQQFPDLHSELNLSSLELGDSALYFCASSLTGGNYGYTFGSGTRLTVV.

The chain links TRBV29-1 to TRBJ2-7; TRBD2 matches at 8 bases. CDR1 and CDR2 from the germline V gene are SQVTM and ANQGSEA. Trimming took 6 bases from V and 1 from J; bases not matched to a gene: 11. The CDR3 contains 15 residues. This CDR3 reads CSVADTAGGSYEQYF. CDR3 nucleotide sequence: TGCAGCGTGGCGGATACTGCGGGAGGATCCTACGAGCAGTACTTC.

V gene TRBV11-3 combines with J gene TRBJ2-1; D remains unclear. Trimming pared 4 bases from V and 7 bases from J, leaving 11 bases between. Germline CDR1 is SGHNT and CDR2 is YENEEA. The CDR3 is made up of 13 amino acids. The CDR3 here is CASSSWSQNEQFF. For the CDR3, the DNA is TGTGCCAGCAGCTCCTGGAGCCAGAATGAGCAGTTCTTC. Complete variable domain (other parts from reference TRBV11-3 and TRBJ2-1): EAGVVQSPRYKIIEKKQPVAFWCNPISGHNTLYWYLQNLGQGPELLIRYENEEAVDDSQLPKDRFSAERLKGVDSTLKIQPAELGDSAVYLCASSSWSQNEQFFGPGTRLTVL.

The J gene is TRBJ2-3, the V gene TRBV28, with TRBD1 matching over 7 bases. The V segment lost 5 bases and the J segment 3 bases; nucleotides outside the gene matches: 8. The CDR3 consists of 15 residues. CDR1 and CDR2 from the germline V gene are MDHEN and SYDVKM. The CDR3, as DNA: TGTGCCAGCAGTCATGACAGGGTTAGTACAGATACGCAGTATTTT. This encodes CASSHDRVSTDTQYF.

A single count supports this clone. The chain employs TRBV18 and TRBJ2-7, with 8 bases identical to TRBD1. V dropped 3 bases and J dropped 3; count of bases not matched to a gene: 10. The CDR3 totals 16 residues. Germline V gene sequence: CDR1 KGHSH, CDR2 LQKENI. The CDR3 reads CASSPSPGQDYYEQYF. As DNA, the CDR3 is TGTGCCAGCTCACCGTCCCCGGGACAGGACTACTACGAGCAGTACTTC. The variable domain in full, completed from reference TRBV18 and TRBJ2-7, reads NAGVMQNPRHLVRRRGQEARLRCSPMKGHSHVYWYRQLPEEGLKFMVYLQKENIIDESGMPKERFSAEFPKEGPSILRIQQVVRGDSAAYFCASSPSPGQDYYEQYFGPGTRLTVT.

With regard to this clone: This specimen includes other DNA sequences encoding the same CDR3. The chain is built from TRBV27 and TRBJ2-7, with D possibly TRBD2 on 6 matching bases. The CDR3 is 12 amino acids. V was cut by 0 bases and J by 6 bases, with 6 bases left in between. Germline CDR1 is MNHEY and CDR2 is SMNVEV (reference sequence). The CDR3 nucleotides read TGTGCCAGCAGTTTATCCGGGAGCGAGCAGTACTTC. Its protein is CASSLSGSEQYF.

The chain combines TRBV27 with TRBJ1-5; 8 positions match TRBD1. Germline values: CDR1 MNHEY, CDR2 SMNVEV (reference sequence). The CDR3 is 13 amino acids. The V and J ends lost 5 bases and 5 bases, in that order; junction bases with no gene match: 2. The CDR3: CASSQTGDQPQHF. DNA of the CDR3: TGTGCCAGCAGTCAGACAGGGGATCAGCCCCAGCATTTT.

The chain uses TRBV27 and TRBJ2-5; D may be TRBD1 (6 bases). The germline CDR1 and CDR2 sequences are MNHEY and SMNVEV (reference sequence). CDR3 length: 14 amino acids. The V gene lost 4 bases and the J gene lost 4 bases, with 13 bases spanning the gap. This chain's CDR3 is CASSSRQAGETQYF. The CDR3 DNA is TGTGCCAGCAGTTCCCGACAGGCTGGAGAGACCCAGTACTTC.

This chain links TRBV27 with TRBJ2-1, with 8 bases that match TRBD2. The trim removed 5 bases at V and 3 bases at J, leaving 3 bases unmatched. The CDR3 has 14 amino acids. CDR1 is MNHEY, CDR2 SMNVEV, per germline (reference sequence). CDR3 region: CASSKSGSYNEQFF. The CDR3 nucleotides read TGTGCCAGCAGTAAAAGCGGGAGCTACAATGAGCAGTTCTTC.

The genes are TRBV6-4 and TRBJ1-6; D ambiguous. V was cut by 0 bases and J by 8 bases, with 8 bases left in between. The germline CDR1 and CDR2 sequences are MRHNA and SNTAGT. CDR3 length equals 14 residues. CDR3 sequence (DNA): TGTGCCAGCAGTGACTCGTCGACGGATTCACCCCTCCACTTT. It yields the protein CASSDSSTDSPLHF.

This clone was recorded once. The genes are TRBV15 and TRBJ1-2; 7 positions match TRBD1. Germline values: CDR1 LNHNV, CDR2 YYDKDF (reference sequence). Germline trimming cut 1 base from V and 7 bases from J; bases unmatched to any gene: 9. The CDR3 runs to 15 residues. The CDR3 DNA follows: TGTGCCACCAGCAGAGTGAGTGAGGGGGCTAGTGGCTACACCTTC. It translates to CATSRVSEGASGYTF.

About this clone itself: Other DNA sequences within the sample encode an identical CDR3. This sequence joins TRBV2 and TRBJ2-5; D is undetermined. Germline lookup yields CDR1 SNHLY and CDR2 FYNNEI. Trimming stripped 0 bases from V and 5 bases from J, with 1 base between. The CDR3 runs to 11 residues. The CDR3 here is CASSEAETQYF. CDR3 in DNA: TGTGCCAGCAGTGAAGCGGAGACCCAGTACTTC.

Written as DNA, the CDR3 is TGTGCCAGCAGTTTAACCCCCCAGGGGAACAATTATGAGCAGTTCTTC. Encoded protein: CASSLTPQGNNYEQFF. The chain uses TRBV27 and TRBJ2-1, with D tentatively TRBD1 (6 bases). The V end lost 2 bases, the J end lost 8 bases, and 19 bases lay between the germline ends. CDR1 is MNHEY, CDR2 SMNVEV, per germline (reference sequence). This CDR3 is built from 16 residues.

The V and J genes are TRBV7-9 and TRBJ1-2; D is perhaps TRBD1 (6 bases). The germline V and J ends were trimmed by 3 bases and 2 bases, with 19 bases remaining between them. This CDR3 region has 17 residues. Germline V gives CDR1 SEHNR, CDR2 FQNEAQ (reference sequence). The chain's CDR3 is CASSFPRGRTGNYGYTF. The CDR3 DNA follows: TGTGCCAGCAGCTTTCCCAGGGGCAGGACCGGGAACTATGGCTACACCTTC.

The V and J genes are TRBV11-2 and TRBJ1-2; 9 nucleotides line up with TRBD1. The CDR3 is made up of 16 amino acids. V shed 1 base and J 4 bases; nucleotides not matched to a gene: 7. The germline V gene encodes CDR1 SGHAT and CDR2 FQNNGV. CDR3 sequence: CASSLATGTGSYGYTF. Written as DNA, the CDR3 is TGTGCCAGCAGCTTAGCAACCGGGACAGGGAGCTATGGCTACACCTTC.

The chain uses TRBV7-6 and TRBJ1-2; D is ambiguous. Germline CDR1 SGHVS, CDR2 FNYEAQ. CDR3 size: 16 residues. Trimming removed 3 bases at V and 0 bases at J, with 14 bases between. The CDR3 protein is CASSFGQGTANYGYTF. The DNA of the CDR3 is TGTGCCAGCAGCTTTGGGCAAGGAACAGCTAACTATGGCTACACCTTC.

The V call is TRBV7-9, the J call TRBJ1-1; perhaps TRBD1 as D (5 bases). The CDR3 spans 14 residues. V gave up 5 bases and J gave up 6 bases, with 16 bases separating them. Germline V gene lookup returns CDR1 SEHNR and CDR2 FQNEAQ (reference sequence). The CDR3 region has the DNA TGTGCCAGCAGCGATGCTGGAGGGGACGCTGAAGCTTTCTTT. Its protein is CASSDAGGDAEAFF. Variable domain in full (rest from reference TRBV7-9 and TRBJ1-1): DTGVSQNPRHKITKRGQNVTFRCDPISEHNRLYWYRQTLGQGPEFLTYFQNEAQLEKSRLLSDRFSAERPKGSFSTLEIQRTEQGDSAMYLCASSDAGGDAEAFFGQGTRLTVV.

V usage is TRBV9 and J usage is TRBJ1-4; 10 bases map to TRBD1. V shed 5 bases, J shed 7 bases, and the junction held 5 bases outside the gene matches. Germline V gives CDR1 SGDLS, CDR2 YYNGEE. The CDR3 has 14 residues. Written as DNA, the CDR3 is TGTGCCAGCAGTCCCGGGACAGGGGTTGAAAAACTGTTTTTT. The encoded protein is CASSPGTGVEKLFF.